The entry below describes one TCR beta chain. This record comes from a study of blood T cell repertoires in COVID-19. Study information: Acute-phase and convalescent COVID-19 samples originated in the United States, Italy and Spain. PBMCs, B-cell-depleted T cells, or T cells provided the cDNA or gDNA that made up the material.

Original analysis: Reference gene primer amplification yielded estimated nucleated cell counts. TCRdb keeps only in-frame clones here, not all; method: immunoSEQ multiplex PCR. V, J and clone size reflect that table, while D and trimming were determined from the DNA. This sample has nearly 35,000 clones, with almost 80% found just once. Germline CDR1 reads SNHLY; CDR2 reads FYNNEI. The V and J ends lost 4 bases and 3 bases, in that order; junction bases with no gene match: 8. The CDR3 sequence is 15 residues long. The chain combines TRBV2 with TRBJ2-5; TRBD1 aligns across 7 bases. Specimen: peripheral blood. This clonotype was sampled from a woman in her sixties with acute or convalescent COVID-19. The CDR3 loop is CASSGQGVLKETQYF. The CDR3 DNA reads TGTGCCAGCAGTGGTCAGGGGGTTCTTAAAGAGACCCAGTACTTC.